This T cell receptor (beta chain) was sequenced for a study of shared clonotypes between healthy human individuals. Study conclusions and caveats: Sampling involved blood alone; tissue repertoires likely differ. Among donors, the sharing of clonotypes was expected to be influenced by sequencing depth.

About this clone itself: Its antigen remains unknown.

The table came from immunoSEQ multiplex PCR; TCRdb's copy has only in-frame clones and leaves some out. The table has roughly 1.4 million clones, approximately 98.5% seen once. Deletions cut 5 bases from V and 6 bases from J, with 18 bases between. Germline V gene data show CDR1 as MGHDK and CDR2 as SYGVNS. CDR3 length: 15 amino acids. The clonotype was recovered from a man aged 30 to 45 in good health. Sequencing was done on a sample of naive CD4+ T cells sorted from blood. The subset was: CD45RA+ positively selected. The chain combines TRBV25-1 with TRBJ2-3, with a possible D match to TRBD2 (6 bases). Here the CDR3 DNA reads TGTGCCAGCAGTCCCCCTAGCGTTCTACTGGATACGCAGTATTTT. Protein sequence: CASSPPSVLLDTQYF.